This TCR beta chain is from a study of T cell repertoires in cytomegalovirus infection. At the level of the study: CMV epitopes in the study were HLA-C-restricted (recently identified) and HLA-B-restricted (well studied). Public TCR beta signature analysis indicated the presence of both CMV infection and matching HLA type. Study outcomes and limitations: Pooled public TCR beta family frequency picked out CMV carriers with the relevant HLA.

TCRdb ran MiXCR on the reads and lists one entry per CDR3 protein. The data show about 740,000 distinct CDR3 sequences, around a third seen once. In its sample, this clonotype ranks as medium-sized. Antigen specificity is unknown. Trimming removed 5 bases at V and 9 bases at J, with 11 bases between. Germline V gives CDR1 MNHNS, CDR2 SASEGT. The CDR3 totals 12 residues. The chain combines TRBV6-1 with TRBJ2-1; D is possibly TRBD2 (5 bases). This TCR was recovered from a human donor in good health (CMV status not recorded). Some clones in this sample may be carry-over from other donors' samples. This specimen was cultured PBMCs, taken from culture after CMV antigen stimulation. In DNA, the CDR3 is TGTGCCAGCAGTTTTGTAGGAGGTGAGCAGTTCTTC. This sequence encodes CASSFVGGEQFF.